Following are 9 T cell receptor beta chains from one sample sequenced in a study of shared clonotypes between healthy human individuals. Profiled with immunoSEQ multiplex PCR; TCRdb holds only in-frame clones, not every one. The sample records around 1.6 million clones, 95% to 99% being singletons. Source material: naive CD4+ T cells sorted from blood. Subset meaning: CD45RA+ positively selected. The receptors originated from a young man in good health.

CDR3: CASSVSITSGSYEQFF. Written as DNA, the CDR3 is TGTGCCAGCAGCGTATCCATCACCAGCGGGAGTTATGAGCAGTTCTTC. The rearrangement links TRBV9 to TRBJ2-1; 8 bases align to TRBD2. The CDR3 covers 16 residues. The V gene end was trimmed by 1 base and the J gene end by 8 bases; junction bases not matched to a gene: 11. Germline loops: CDR1 SGDLS, CDR2 YYNGEE.

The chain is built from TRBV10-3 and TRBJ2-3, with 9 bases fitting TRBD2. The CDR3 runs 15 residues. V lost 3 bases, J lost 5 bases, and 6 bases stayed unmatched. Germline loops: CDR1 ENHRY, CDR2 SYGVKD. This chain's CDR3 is CAISDVSGSGDTQYF. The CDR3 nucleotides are TGTGCCATCAGTGATGTTAGCGGGAGTGGAGATACGCAGTATTTT.

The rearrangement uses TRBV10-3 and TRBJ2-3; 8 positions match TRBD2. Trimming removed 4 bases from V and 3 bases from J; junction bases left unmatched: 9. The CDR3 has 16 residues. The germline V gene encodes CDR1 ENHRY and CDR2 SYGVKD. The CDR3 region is CAISVQAGEFTDTQYF. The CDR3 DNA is TGTGCCATCAGTGTACAAGCGGGAGAATTTACAGATACGCAGTATTTT.

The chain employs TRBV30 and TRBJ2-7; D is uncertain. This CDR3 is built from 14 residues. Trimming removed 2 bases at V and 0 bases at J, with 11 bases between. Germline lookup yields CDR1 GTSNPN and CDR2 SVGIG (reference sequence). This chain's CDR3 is CAWSISVSSYEQYF. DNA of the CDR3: TGTGCCTGGAGTATCTCAGTCAGCTCCTACGAGCAGTACTTC.

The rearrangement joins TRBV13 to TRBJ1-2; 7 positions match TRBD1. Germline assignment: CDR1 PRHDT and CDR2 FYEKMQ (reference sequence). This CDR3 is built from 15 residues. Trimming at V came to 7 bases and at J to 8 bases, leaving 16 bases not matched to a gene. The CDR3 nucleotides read TGTGCCAGCAATAGTTACAGTGACAGGGATTGGGGCTACACCTTC. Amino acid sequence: CASNSYSDRDWGYTF. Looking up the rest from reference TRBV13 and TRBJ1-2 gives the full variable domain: AAGVIQSPRHLIKEKRETATLKCYPIPRHDTVYWYQQGPGQDPQFLISFYEKMQSDKGSIPDRFSAQQFSDYHSELNMSSLELGDSALYFCASNSYSDRDWGYTFGSGTRLTVV.

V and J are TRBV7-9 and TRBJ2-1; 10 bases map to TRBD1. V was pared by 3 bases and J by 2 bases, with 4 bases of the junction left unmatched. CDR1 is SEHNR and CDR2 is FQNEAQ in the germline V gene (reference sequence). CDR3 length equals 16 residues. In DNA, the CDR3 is TGTGCCAGCAGCTTCCGGGACAGGGGTCCCTACAATGAGCAGTTCTTC. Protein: CASSFRDRGPYNEQFF.

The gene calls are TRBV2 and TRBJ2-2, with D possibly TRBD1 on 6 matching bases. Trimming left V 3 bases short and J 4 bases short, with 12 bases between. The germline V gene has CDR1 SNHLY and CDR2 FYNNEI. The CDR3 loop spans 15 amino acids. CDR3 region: CASSDSRGFTGELFF. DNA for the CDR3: TGTGCCAGCAGTGACAGCAGGGGTTTCACCGGGGAGCTGTTTTTT. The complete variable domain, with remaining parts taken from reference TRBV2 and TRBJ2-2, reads EPEVTQTPSHQVTQMGQEVILRCVPISNHLYFYWYRQILGQKVEFLVSFYNNEISEKSEIFDDQFSVERPDGSNFTLKIRSTKLEDSAMYFCASSDSRGFTGELFFGEGSRLTVL.

The CDR3 DNA reads as TGTGCCAGCAGTTTCAGGCCCCCCCAGGGGCTGGTCCCCTACGAGCAGTACTTC. Residues: CASSFRPPQGLVPYEQYF. This chain joins TRBV27 and TRBJ2-7; D possibly corresponds to TRBD1 (6 bases). CDR3 length: 18 residues. Trimming shortened V by 3 bases and J by 2 bases, and 23 bases separated the two germline ends. The V gene's germline CDR1 is MNHEY and CDR2 SMNVEV (reference sequence).

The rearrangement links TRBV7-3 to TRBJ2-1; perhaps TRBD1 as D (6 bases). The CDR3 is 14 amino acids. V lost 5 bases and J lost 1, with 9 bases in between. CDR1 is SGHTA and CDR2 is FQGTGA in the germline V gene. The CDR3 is CASSHTGSYNEQFF. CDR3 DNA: TGTGCCAGCAGCCATACAGGGTCCTACAATGAGCAGTTCTTC.